This TCR beta chain was identified in a study of read filtering for tumor transcriptome and immune sequencing. Across the whole study: R-ISS stage counts were fewer than ten for I, about 15 for II, 6 or 7 for III. IR-seq gave about 3.5 to 10.27 million TCR reads per sample; RNA-seq gave about 80 to 1273. Study-level results: Without single-read clonotypes, shared clonotype proportions correlated more between IR-seq and RNA-seq.

V trimming: 4 bases; J trimming: 2 bases; junction bases outside the gene matches: 6. This CDR3 is 14 amino acids long. Germline V gives CDR1 SGHRS, CDR2 YFSETQ. This library used approximately 0.4 ug RNA and molecular barcoded adaptors spanning alpha/delta and beta/gamma chains. TCRdb independently ran MiXCR on the reads; one entry per CDR3 protein. Among tens of thousands of distinct CDR3 sequences listed, less than 25% were seen once. This clonotype was counted ten times or more. Its antigen remains unidentified. Sequenced material: a population of CD138-negative cells sorted from bone marrow. This sequence joins TRBV5-1 and TRBJ2-7; 7 nucleotides agree with TRBD1. The sequence came from a donor aged 40 or older with multiple myeloma. The CDR3, as DNA: TGCGCCAGCAGCGGGGGACAGCCCGCCTACGAGCAGTACTTC. It yields the protein CASSGGQPAYEQYF.